A selection of T cell receptor beta chains follows, all from one sample in a study of T cell responses to AZD1222 COVID-19 vaccine. Assay used: immunoSEQ multiplex PCR; TCRdb lists only in-frame clones, some missing. Of roughly 72,000 clones listed, around 89% are singletons. This specimen consisted of peripheral blood, obtained 28 days after the second dose of the MenACWY control vaccine. Receptors originate from an adult who received the MenACWY meningococcal vaccine as a control. Each CDR3 is given without its conserved first and last residue. Fields, in order: J gene, V gene, D gene, CDR3 protein. A D gene is named only where the DNA matches it firmly.

TRBJ2-7,TRBV7-2,NA,ASSLGGGGLYEQY
TRBJ2-7,TRBV28,TRBD2,ASSVPRTSGEYEQY
TRBJ1-1,TRBV28,NA,ASSGGFTGAF
TRBJ1-5,TRBV3-1/TRBV3-2,TRBD1,ASSRGQVGNSNQPQH
TRBJ1-3,TRBV7-2,TRBD1,ASSWGQGAGGNTIY
TRBJ1-2,TRBV12-3/TRBV12-4,TRBD1,ASTPLQGEGYT
TRBJ2-3,TRBV15,TRBD2,ATRQGGAGGYTDTQY
TRBJ1-1,TRBV20-1,TRBD1,SASGTGGRLNTEAF
TRBJ2-3,TRBV5-1,NA,ASSLGRGGDTQY
TRBJ2-3,TRBV28,TRBD2,ASSFGAAGGFPMTDTQY
TRBJ1-3,TRBV9,NA,ASSAGAGSGNTIY
TRBJ1-6,TRBV12-5,TRBD1,ASGSTGLNNSPLH
TRBJ2-1,TRBV7-2,NA,ASSPVGGNSYNEQF
TRBJ1-4,TRBV18,TRBD1,ASSPGTGDEKLF
TRBJ1-6,TRBV7-6,TRBD1,ASSSRDRVDYNSPLH
TRBJ1-2,TRBV11-2,NA,ASSLEAGAENYGYT
TRBJ1-1,TRBV7-3,NA,ASSLSGGITEAF
TRBJ2-5,TRBV3-1/TRBV3-2,TRBD1,ASSQYGTGARETQY
TRBJ2-2,TRBV4-2,TRBD1,ASSQDRGTGELF
TRBJ1-5,TRBV28,TRBD1,ASSTRTGGKEPQH